This T cell receptor beta chain was captured in a study of early T cells in non-severe SARS-CoV-2 infection. As part of library construction, unique molecular identifiers were attached to individual cDNA molecules. TCRdb re-analysed the 5' RACE reads in MiXCR, keeping a single row per CDR3 protein. The profile shows fewer than 65,000 distinct CDR3 sequences, roughly 5.7% of them singletons. A few counts support this clonotype. Germline V gene lookup returns CDR1 ENHRY and CDR2 SYGVKD. V lost 5 bases and J 4 bases, leaving 7 bases between the germline ends. The CDR3 totals 12 residues. Sample: whole blood, taken at baseline. The chain employs TRBV10-3 and TRBJ2-3; D ambiguous. This clonotype was sampled from an adult who was a healthcare worker with PCR-confirmed SARS-CoV-2 infection or an uninfected control (not recorded which). As DNA, the CDR3 is TGTGCCATCAGTTTAGTACCAGATACGCAGTATTTT. This sequence encodes CAISLVPDTQYF.